The 20 T cell receptor beta chains below were found in one sample sequenced in a study of low-dose radiotherapy and immunotherapy resistance in tumors. Primers targeting TRAV and TRBV primed first-strand cDNA, covering alpha and beta chains. It was with a constant-region primer and a V-primer adapter that TCRs were amplified over approximately 20 PCR cycles. TCRdb processed the reads anew with MiXCR; each CDR3 protein has one entry. The repertoire has tens of thousands of distinct CDR3 sequences, 15% to 20% of them found once; the top ten carry roughly 2.8%. Time point in this sample: before trial treatment. Sequences were derived from PBMCs, sampled before treatment. Receptors were obtained from a male donor with prostate cancer.

Many counts were recorded for this clonotype. V gene TRBV5-1 combines with J gene TRBJ2-7; the D gene is possibly TRBD2 (7 bases). With 7 bases removed from V and 0 bases from J, the gap between germline ends came to 11 bases. This CDR3 has 13 residues. Germline loops: CDR1 SGHRS, CDR2 YFSETQ. As DNA, the CDR3 is TGCGCCAGCGGGGGGGACATCTCCTACGAGCAGTACTTC. Its translation is CASGGDISYEQYF.

This clonotype appeared a few times. Given a much more abundant clone one base away, this may be a read error. V usage is TRBV29-1 and J usage is TRBJ2-7, with D perhaps TRBD1 (6 bases). The CDR3 has 12 residues. Germline V lookup: CDR1 SQVTM, CDR2 ANQGSEA. Trimming took off 4 bases at V and 5 bases at J, with 12 bases between the two ends. The CDR3 is CSVGSGENEQYF. CDR3 coding DNA: TGCAGCGTTGGGTCAGGGGAGAACGAGCAGTACTTC.

On this clonotype itself: Possible read error: a much larger clone is one base away. The gene calls are TRBV7-6 and TRBJ2-7; a weak D match, TRBD2 (6 bases). The CDR3 runs 15 residues. Deletions cut 1 base from V and 7 bases from J, with 17 bases between. CDR1 is SGHVS and CDR2 is FNYEAQ in the germline V gene. CDR3 in DNA: TGTGCCAGCAGCTTAGTGGCTAGCGAATACAATGAGCAGTACTTC. Translating gives CASSLVASEYNEQYF.

This clonotype came up many times. The rearrangement uses TRBV20-1 and TRBJ2-3; TRBD2 agrees at 12 bases. The CDR3 runs 15 residues. Germline-derived CDR1 and CDR2 are DFQATT and SNEGSKA (reference sequence). J was trimmed by 6 bases and V by 5 bases; bases with no gene match: 9. Written as DNA, the CDR3 is TGCAGTGCTCCTAGCGGGGGGGCCGGGGGGGATACGCAGTATTTT. Its protein product is CSAPSGGAGGDTQYF.

In this sample, this clonotype turned up many times. The rearrangement joins TRBV4-2 to TRBJ2-6, with D perhaps TRBD2 (6 bases). The CDR3 length is 18 residues. Per germline, CDR1 LGHNA and CDR2 YNFKEQ. V was clipped by 6 bases and J by 1 base, with 19 bases between them. Here the CDR3 reads CASSGGVRRFSGANVLTF. The CDR3 nucleotides are TGTGCCAGCAGTGGCGGGGTAAGGCGGTTTTCTGGGGCCAACGTCCTGACTTTC.

This clonotype was recorded at least ten times. The CDR3 region is CSAPREGVYNEQFF. Written as DNA, the CDR3 is TGCAGTGCCCCCCGGGAGGGGGTATACAATGAGCAGTTCTTC. The chain has TRBV20-1 and TRBJ2-1, with 8 bases identical to TRBD2. V was clipped by 6 bases and J by 4 bases; unmatched bases: 8. The CDR3 sequence is 14 residues long. Germline CDR1 DFQATT, CDR2 SNEGSKA (reference sequence).

This clonotype occurred a few times. The chain joins TRBV6-4 to TRBJ2-3, with D perhaps given as TRBD1 or TRBD2 (5 bases each). CDR3 size: 15 residues. Germline values: CDR1 MRHNA, CDR2 SNTAGT. Trimming cost V 4 bases and J 0 bases, with 11 bases left between them. The CDR3 reads CASSGRGPSTDTQYF. The CDR3 DNA reads TGTGCCAGCAGTGGCCGGGGCCCAAGCACAGATACGCAGTATTTT.

This clonotype was detected many times. The chain is built from TRBV25-1 and TRBJ2-5; 9 bases are a match to TRBD1. V lost 7 bases and J lost 5; bases outside the gene matches: 8. Germline CDR1 and CDR2: MGHDK and SYGVNS. CDR3 length: 14 residues. Here the CDR3 DNA reads TGTGCCAGCACGCCGGGACAGGGATGGGAGACCCAGTACTTC. Its translation: CASTPGQGWETQYF.

This clonotype was observed many times. The chain is built from TRBV24-1 and TRBJ2-5; tentatively, D is TRBD1 (5 bases). The CDR3 has 13 amino acids. Trimming left V 9 bases short and J 4 bases short, with 14 bases between. The germline gives CDR1 KGHDR, CDR2 SFDVKD. The CDR3 loop is CATSQGSLETQYF. CDR3 nucleotides: TGTGCCACCTCCCAGGGTTCACTAGAGACCCAGTACTTC.

This clonotype was seen more than once but under ten times. This rearrangement joins TRBV5-1 to TRBJ2-1; 7 bases match TRBD1. Germline V gene lookup returns CDR1 SGHRS and CDR2 YFSETQ. Trimming at V came to 6 bases and at J to 5 bases, leaving 8 bases not matched to a gene. This CDR3 is 14 amino acids long. The DNA of the CDR3 is TGCGCCAGCAAGGGGGCGCATCCGGACAATGAGCAGTTCTTC. Residues: CASKGAHPDNEQFF.

This sequence joins TRBV12-3 or TRBV12-4 and TRBJ1-1, with D possibly matching TRBD1 (5 bases). The CDR3 length is 12 residues. Trimming cost V 4 bases and J 7 bases, with 10 bases left between them. CDR3 sequence: CASSSGRIEAFF. CDR3 nucleotide sequence: TGTGCCAGCAGTTCGGGGCGGATTGAAGCTTTCTTT.

This clonotype was counted ten times or more. This chain connects TRBV12-3 or TRBV12-4 to TRBJ1-2; the D is unclear. V was shortened by 5 bases and J by 8 bases, with 9 bases between the two germline ends. This CDR3 region has 11 residues. DNA for the CDR3: TGTGCCAGCAGTCGGGAGGAAGGCTACACCTTC. This sequence encodes CASSREEGYTF.

The chain employs TRBV9 and TRBJ2-3; 9 bases are shared with TRBD1. There are 15 residues in the CDR3. Germline CDR1 SGDLS, CDR2 YYNGEE. V was clipped by 5 bases and J by 3 bases; unmatched bases: 7. CDR3 in DNA: TGTGCCAGCAGGGCCGCCGGGACAGGGACAGATACGCAGTATTTT. It specifies CASRAAGTGTDTQYF. The entire variable domain, with the rest obtained from reference TRBV9 and TRBJ2-3, is as follows: DSGVTQTPKHLITATGQRVTLRCSPRSGDLSVYWYQQSLDQGLQFLIQYYNGEERAKGNILERFSAQQFPDLHSELNLSSLELGDSALYFCASRAAGTGTDTQYFGPGTRLTVL.

V usage is TRBV6-8 and J usage is TRBJ2-7; maybe TRBD2 (6 bases). The length of the CDR3 is 13 residues. V dropped 5 bases and J dropped 3 bases, with 11 bases sitting between them. Germline V gene lookup returns CDR1 MNHGY and CDR2 SAAAGT. CDR3 in DNA: TGTGCCAGCAGTGCGGGACCGGGCTACGAGCAGTACTTC. Its translation is CASSAGPGYEQYF.

Many counts were recorded for this clonotype. The V and J genes are TRBV10-3 and TRBJ2-1; 10 bases fit TRBD2. Trimming took 8 bases from V and 7 from J; bases not matched to a gene: 8. CDR1 and CDR2 (germline): ENHRY, SYGVKD. The CDR3 consists of 14 residues. The CDR3 sequence is CAIPSGGATNEQFF. For the CDR3, the DNA is TGTGCCATCCCAAGCGGGGGGGCCACTAATGAGCAGTTCTTC.

This clonotype was detected ten times or more. This rearrangement joins TRBV11-2 to TRBJ1-4; 9 nucleotides line up with TRBD1. Germline trimming cut 2 bases from V and 8 bases from J; bases unmatched to any gene: 6. Germline-derived CDR1 and CDR2 are SGHAT and FQNNGV. The CDR3 length is 15 residues. The CDR3 region has the DNA TGTGCCAGCAGCTTATGGGGACAGGGTCGAGAAAAACTGTTTTTT. Protein product: CASSLWGQGREKLFF.

This clonotype was counted ten times or more. The chain recombines TRBV6-5 with TRBJ2-3; tentative D call: TRBD2 (6 bases). Trimming shortened V by 2 bases and J by 6 bases, and 15 bases separated the two germline ends. Germline loops: CDR1 MNHEY, CDR2 SVGAGI. This CDR3 has 15 amino acids. The CDR3 bases are TGTGCCAGCAGTTACGGGACTGGGGGATTGGATACGCAGTATTTT. It translates to CASSYGTGGLDTQYF.

This clonotype was counted many times. This chain links TRBV4-1 with TRBJ2-2; D remains unclear. Trimming shortened V by 1 base and J by 8 bases, and 8 bases separated the two germline ends. The germline V gene has CDR1 MGHRA and CDR2 YSYEKL. The CDR3 totals 13 residues. The CDR3 protein is CASSQVWKGELFF. As DNA, the CDR3 is TGCGCCAGCAGCCAAGTTTGGAAGGGGGAGCTGTTTTTT.

There are many counts of this clonotype. The V call is TRBV3-1, the J call TRBJ2-5; unclear D gene. V was trimmed by 2 bases and J by 3 bases, leaving 7 bases between them. Germline V lookup: CDR1 LGHDT, CDR2 YNNKEL (reference sequence). The length of the CDR3 is 13 residues. The CDR3 here is CASSQMAKETQYF. The CDR3 bases are TGTGCCAGCAGCCAAATGGCCAAAGAGACCCAGTACTTC.

This chain connects TRBV10-3 to TRBJ1-6, with D possibly TRBD1 on 6 matching bases. Trimming removed 6 bases at V and 7 bases at J, with 10 bases between. The germline CDR1 and CDR2 sequences are ENHRY and SYGVKD. The CDR3 has 13 amino acids. The CDR3 spells CAIREGGNSPLHF. The CDR3 DNA is TGTGCCATCAGGGAGGGGGGCAATTCACCCCTCCACTTT.